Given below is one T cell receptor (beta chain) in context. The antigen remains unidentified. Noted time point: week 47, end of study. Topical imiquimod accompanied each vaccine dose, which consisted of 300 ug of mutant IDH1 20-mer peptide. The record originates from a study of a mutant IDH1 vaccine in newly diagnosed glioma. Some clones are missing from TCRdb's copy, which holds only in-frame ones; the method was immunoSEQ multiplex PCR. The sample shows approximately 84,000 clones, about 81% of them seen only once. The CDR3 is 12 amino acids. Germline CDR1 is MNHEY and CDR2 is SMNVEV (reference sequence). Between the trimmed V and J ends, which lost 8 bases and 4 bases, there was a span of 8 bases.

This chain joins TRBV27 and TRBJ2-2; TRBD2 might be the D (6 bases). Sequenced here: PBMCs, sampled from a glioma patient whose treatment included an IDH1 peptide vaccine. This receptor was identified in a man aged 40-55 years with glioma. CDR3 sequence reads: CASGGVTGELFF. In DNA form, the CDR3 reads TGTGCCAGCGGCGGGGTCACCGGGGAGCTGTTTTTT.